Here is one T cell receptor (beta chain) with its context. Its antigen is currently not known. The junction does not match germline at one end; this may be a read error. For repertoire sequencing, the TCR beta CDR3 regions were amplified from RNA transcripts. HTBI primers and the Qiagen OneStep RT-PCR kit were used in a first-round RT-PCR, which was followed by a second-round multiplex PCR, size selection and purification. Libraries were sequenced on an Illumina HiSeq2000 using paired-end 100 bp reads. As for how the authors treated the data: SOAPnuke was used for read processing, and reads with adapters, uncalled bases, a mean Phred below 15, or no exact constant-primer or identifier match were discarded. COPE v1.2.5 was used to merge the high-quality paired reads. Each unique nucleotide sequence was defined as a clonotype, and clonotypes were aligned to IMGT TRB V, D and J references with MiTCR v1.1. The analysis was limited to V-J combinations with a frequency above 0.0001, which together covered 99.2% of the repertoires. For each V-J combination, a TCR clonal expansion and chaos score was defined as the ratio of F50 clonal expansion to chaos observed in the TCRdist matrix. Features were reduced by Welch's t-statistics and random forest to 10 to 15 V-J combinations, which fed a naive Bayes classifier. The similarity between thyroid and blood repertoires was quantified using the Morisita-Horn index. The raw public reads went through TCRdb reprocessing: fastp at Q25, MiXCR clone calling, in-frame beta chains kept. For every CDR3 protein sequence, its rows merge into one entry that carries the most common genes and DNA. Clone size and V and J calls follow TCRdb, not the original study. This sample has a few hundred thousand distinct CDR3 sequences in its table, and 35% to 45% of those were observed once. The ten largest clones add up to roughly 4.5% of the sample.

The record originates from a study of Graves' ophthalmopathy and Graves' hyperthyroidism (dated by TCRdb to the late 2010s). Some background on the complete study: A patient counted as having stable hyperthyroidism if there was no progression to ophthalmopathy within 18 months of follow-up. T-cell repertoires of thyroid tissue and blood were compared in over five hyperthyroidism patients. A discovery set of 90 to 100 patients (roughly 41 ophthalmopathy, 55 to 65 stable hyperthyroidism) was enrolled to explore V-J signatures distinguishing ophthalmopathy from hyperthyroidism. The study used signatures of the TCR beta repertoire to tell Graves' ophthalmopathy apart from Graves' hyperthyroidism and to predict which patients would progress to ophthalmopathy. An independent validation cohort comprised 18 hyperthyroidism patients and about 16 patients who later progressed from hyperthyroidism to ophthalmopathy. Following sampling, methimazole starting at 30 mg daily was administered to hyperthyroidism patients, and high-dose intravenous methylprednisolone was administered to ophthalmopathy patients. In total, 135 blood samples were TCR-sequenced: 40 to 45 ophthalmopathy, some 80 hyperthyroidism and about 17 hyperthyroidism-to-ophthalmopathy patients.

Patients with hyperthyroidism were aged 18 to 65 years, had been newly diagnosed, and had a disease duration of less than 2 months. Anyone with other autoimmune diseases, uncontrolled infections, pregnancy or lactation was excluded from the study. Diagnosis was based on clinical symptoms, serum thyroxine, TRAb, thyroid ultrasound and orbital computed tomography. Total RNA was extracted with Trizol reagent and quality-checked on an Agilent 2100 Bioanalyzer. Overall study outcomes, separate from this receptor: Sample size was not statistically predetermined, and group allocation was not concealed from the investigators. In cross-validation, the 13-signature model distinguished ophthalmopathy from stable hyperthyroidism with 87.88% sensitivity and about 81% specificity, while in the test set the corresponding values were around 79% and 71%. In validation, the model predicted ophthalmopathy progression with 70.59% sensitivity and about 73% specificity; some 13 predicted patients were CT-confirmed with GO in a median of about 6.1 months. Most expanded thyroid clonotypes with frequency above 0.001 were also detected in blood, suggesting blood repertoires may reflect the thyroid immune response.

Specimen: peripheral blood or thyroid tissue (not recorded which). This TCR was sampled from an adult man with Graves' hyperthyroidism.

The base sequence is TGTGCCAGGAGCTTATCCCTAACGGACAGAACAACGGGCACTGAAGCTTTCTTT. Translated, it gives CARSLSLTDRTTGTEAFF. This chain is built from TRBV13 and TRBJ1-1, and TRBD1 may be the D gene, going by 6 matching bases. The germline V gene (reference sequence) sets CDR1 to PRHDT and CDR2 to FYEKMQ. The cysteine opens and the phenylalanine closes a CDR3 of 18 amino acids. Just CDR3 DNA is preserved here, 54 bases in frame from base 1.